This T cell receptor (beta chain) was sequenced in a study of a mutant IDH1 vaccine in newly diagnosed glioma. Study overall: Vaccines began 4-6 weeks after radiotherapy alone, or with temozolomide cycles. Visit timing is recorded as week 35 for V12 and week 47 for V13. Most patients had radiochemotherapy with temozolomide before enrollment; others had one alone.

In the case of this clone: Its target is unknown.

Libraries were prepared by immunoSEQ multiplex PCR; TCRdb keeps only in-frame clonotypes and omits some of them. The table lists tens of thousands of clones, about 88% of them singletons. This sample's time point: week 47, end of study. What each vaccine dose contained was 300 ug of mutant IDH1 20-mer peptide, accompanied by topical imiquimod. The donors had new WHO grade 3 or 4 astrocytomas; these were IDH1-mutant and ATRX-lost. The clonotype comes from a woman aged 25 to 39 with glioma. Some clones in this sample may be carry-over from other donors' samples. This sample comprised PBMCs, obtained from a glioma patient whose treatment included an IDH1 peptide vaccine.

The CDR3 loop reads CASATRDGRDDQPQHF. CDR3 DNA sequence: TGTGCCAGCGCCACTCGGGACGGCCGGGATGATCAGCCCCAGCATTTT. The chain uses TRBV25-1 and TRBJ1-5; TRBD1 is a possible D gene (5 bases). The CDR3 length is 16 residues. V lost 8 bases and J lost 5, with 22 bases in between. Germline V gene lookup returns CDR1 MGHDK and CDR2 SYGVNS.